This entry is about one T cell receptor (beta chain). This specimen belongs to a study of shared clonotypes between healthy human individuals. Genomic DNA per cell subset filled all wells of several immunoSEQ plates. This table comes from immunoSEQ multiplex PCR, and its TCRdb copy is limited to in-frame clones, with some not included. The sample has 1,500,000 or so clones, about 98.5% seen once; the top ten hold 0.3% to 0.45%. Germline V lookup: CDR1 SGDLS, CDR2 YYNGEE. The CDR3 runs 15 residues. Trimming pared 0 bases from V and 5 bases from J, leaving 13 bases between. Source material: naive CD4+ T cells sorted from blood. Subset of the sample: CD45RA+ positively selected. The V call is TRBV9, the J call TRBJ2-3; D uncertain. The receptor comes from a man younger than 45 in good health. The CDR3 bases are TGTGCCAGCAGCGTAGCTCCTAGATCAGGAGATACGCAGTATTTT. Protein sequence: CASSVAPRSGDTQYF.